Below are 11 T cell receptor beta chains sequenced from a single sample in a study of T-cell memory formation after mild COVID-19. TCRdb processed the 5' RACE reads anew with MiXCR; each CDR3 protein has one entry. The sample holds fewer than 50,000 distinct CDR3 sequences; roughly 7% are singletons and the top ten take 1.4%. Material: PBMCs or a T cell subset sorted from them (not recorded which). The receptors derive from a man aged 18 to 29 who had mild COVID-19 (a few samples of this study predate the infection). Cell type and time point are not known.

This clonotype was recorded at least ten times. The chain links TRBV5-1 to TRBJ2-2, with 9 bases identical to TRBD1. The CDR3 is 16 amino acids. Germline V gives CDR1 SGHRS, CDR2 YFSETQ. V gave up 4 bases and J gave up 3 bases; unmatched junction bases: 7. CDR3 sequence (DNA): TGCGCCAGCAGCCCCGGACAGGGGTCGGACACCGGGGAGCTGTTTTTT. Amino acid sequence: CASSPGQGSDTGELFF.

In its sample, this clonotype was seen a few times. The V gene is TRBV9, the J gene TRBJ2-1, with 8 bases matching TRBD2. The V segment lost 3 bases and the J segment 13 bases; nucleotides outside the gene matches: 9. The germline gives CDR1 SGDLS, CDR2 YYNGEE. This CDR3 has 13 amino acids. CDR3 amino acids: CASSDQPGGQQFF. Written as DNA, the CDR3 is TGTGCCAGCAGCGACCAACCGGGGGGGCAACAGTTCTTC.

This rearrangement joins TRBV4-1 to TRBJ1-6, with 8 bases that match TRBD1. CDR1 MGHRA and CDR2 YSYEKL come from the germline V gene. This CDR3 contains 17 residues. Trimming removed 4 bases from V and 4 bases from J; junction bases left unmatched: 9. CDR3 DNA: TGCGCCAGCAGCCGTGACAGGGGTGCGGGTTATAATTCACCCCTCCACTTT. Its translation is CASSRDRGAGYNSPLHF.

This clonotype was observed a handful of times. The rearrangement joins TRBV7-2 to TRBJ1-1; unclear D gene. Germline CDR1 is SGHTA and CDR2 is FQGNSA. The CDR3 covers 13 residues. The ends were cut back, 0 bases at V and 8 bases at J, with 10 bases in the middle. CDR3 region: CASSLAGYPEAFF. CDR3 coding DNA: TGTGCCAGCAGCTTAGCCGGGTATCCCGAAGCTTTCTTT.

This clonotype has more than one count but fewer than ten. V and J are TRBV2 and TRBJ1-1, with D perhaps TRBD1 (5 bases). The V gene's germline CDR1 is SNHLY and CDR2 FYNNEI. Trimming cost V 2 bases and J 5 bases, with 12 bases left between them. The CDR3 is made up of 14 amino acids. CDR3 sequence: CASSERAGRTEAFF. DNA for the CDR3: TGTGCCAGCAGTGAACGGGCAGGGCGTACTGAAGCTTTCTTT.

This clonotype was detected ten times or more. The CDR3 nucleotides read TGCGCCAGCAGCCAAACCCGGGGAGAGACCCAGTACTTC. This encodes CASSQTRGETQYF. The chain uses TRBV4-1 and TRBJ2-5, with D possibly TRBD2 on 5 matching bases. Germline V gives CDR1 MGHRA, CDR2 YSYEKL. The CDR3 has 13 amino acids. V lost 2 bases, J lost 4 bases, and 8 bases lay in between.

By sample share, this clonotype is medium-sized (0.01 to 0.1%). The chain couples TRBV5-1 to TRBJ2-5, with a possible D match to TRBD1 (6 bases). In germline, CDR1 is SGHRS, CDR2 YFSETQ. The CDR3 has 14 residues. V lost 1 base, J lost 5 bases, and 12 bases lay in between. CDR3 sequence: CASSLLGAGETQYF. CDR3 coding DNA: TGCGCCAGCAGCTTGTTGGGGGCCGGGGAGACCCAGTACTTC.

In its sample, this clonotype was seen many times. The chain combines TRBV4-3 with TRBJ2-6; a weak D match, TRBD1 (5 bases). Trimming cost V 0 bases and J 2 bases, with 26 bases left between them. Germline-derived CDR1 and CDR2 are LGHNA and YSLEER. The CDR3 covers 22 residues. The CDR3 nucleotides read TGCGCCAGCAGCCAAGATAGTGGAGTTTGGGGCAGGGCTAGACCTGGGGCCAACGTCCTGACTTTC. Protein: CASSQDSGVWGRARPGANVLTF.

This clonotype has a handful of counts. V is TRBV20-1 and J is TRBJ2-1; 9 positions match TRBD2. With 4 bases clipped from V and 2 bases from J, the junction kept 3 bases outside the gene matches. The germline V gene has CDR1 DFQATT and CDR2 SNEGSKA (reference sequence). This CDR3 contains 14 residues. The CDR3 is CSAIGGGAYNEQFF. In DNA form, the CDR3 reads TGCAGTGCTATTGGCGGGGGGGCCTACAATGAGCAGTTCTTC.

This clonotype was seen a few times. The rearrangement uses TRBV18 and TRBJ2-1; 14 bases map to TRBD2. The trim removed 0 bases at V and 6 bases at J, leaving 7 bases unmatched. The germline V gene encodes CDR1 KGHSH and CDR2 LQKENI. This CDR3 is 18 amino acids long. The CDR3 nucleotides read TGTGCCAGCTCACCACCCGCGCCCGGGACTAGCGGGAGCAATGAGCAGTTCTTC. Translating gives CASSPPAPGTSGSNEQFF.

This clonotype was seen only a few times. The V call is TRBV18, the J call TRBJ2-5; D is unresolved. The V and J ends lost 4 bases and 3 bases respectively, with 3 bases between them. The CDR3 extends over 11 amino acids. Germline V CDR1 and CDR2: KGHSH, LQKENI. CDR3 region: CASSQEETQYF. DNA of the CDR3: TGTGCCAGCTCACAGGAAGAGACCCAGTACTTC.